These T cell receptor beta chains were read from a single sample in a study of T cell responses to AZD1222 COVID-19 vaccine. Here immunoSEQ multiplex PCR was the method, and the copy in TCRdb shows in-frame clones only, minus some. The sample yields 180,000 or so clones, about 89% seen once. This specimen was peripheral blood, taken on day 0 of AZD1222 vaccination. Receptors originate from an adult in good health. The CDR3 runs from the conserved cysteine through the conserved F or W. D genes are given only for firm matches. Clone size is given for some rows only: seen once, a few or many times, or a class if the clone is expanded.

V gene	clone size	D gene	J gene	CDR3 protein	CDR3 DNA
TRBV9	-	-	TRBJ2-1	CASSAGARFLDEQFF	TGTGCCAGCAGCGCCGGGGCCAGGTTCCTCGATGAGCAGTTCTTC
TRBV24-1	once	-	TRBJ2-6	CATSDPYSGANVLTF	TGTGCCACCAGTGACCCCTACTCTGGGGCCAACGTCCTGACTTTC
TRBV7-9	-	TRBD2	TRBJ2-5	CASSLDTASGRETQYF	TGTGCCAGCAGCTTAGATACGGCTAGCGGGAGGGAGACCCAGTACTTC
TRBV6-5	-	-	TRBJ1-6	CASSYGRRPNSPLHF	TGTGCCAGCAGTTATGGCCGACGCCCAAACTCACCCCTCCACTTT
TRBV3-1/TRBV3-2	-	TRBD1	TRBJ2-1	CASSETGWKPNEQFF	TGTGCCAGCAGCGAGACAGGGTGGAAGCCAAATGAGCAGTTCTTC
TRBV2	-	-	TRBJ2-5	CASSELGMGNQETQYF	TGTGCCAGCAGTGAATTAGGGATGGGGAACCAAGAGACCCAGTACTTC
TRBV29-1	-	-	TRBJ2-7	CSVTRDNYEQYF	TGCAGCGTTACCCGGGACAACTACGAGCAGTACTTC
TRBV4-1	-	-	TRBJ2-1	CASSQGSTEQFF	TGCGCCAGCAGCCAAGGATCTACTGAGCAGTTCTTC
TRBV2	-	-	TRBJ1-6	CASSLTANNSPLHF	TGTGCCAGCAGTTTGACAGCGAATAATTCACCCCTCCACTTT
TRBV10-1	few	-	TRBJ2-1	CASSESGHSYNEQFF	TGCGCCAGCAGTGAGTCGGGACACTCCTACAATGAGCAGTTCTTC
TRBV19	-	-	TRBJ2-2	CASSIEGTGLAGYTGELFF	TGTGCCAGTAGTATAGAAGGGACAGGGCTAGCGGGATACACCGGGGAGCTGTTTTTT
TRBV7-9	-	-	TRBJ2-3	CASSQSVGISTDTQYF	TGTGCCAGCAGCCAAAGCGTGGGTATTAGCACAGATACGCAGTATTTT
TRBV6-5	-	-	TRBJ2-1	CASSYSGTLPSEQFF	TGTGCCAGCAGTTACTCAGGGACTCTCCCCTCTGAGCAGTTCTTC
TRBV29-1	-	TRBD1	TRBJ1-3	CSGADRGSGNTIYF	TGCAGCGGTGCAGACAGGGGGTCCGGAAACACCATATATTTT
TRBV2	-	-	TRBJ1-2	CASSRVGPNYGYTF	TGTGCCAGCAGTAGGGTCGGACCTAACTATGGCTACACCTTC
TRBV5-6	-	-	TRBJ1-1	CASSLSVTGLNTEAFF	TGTGCCAGCAGCTTGAGCGTGACAGGCTTGAACACTGAAGCTTTCTTT
TRBV6-5	-	-	TRBJ1-2	CASSYRRWDYGYTF	TGTGCCAGCAGTTACCGCCGCTGGGACTATGGCTACACCTTC
TRBV2	-	-	TRBJ1-2	CASRQGRGYTF	TGTGCCTCCCGCCAAGGTCGTGGCTACACCTTC
TRBV28	-	TRBD1	TRBJ2-5	CASSRIGGAETQYF	TGTGCCAGCAGTCGAATAGGGGGCGCGGAGACCCAGTACTTC
TRBV10-3	-	TRBD2	TRBJ2-5	CAIRPSGRGVETQYF	TGTGCCATCAGACCTAGCGGGAGAGGGGTAGAGACCCAGTACTTC
TRBV2	-	-	TRBJ1-5	CASSGGGGSNQPQHF	TGTGCCAGCAGTGGTGGAGGGGGGAGCAATCAGCCCCAGCATTTT
TRBV6-5	-	TRBD2	TRBJ2-1	CASLTSAHYNEQFF	TGTGCCAGTCTGACTAGCGCACACTACAATGAGCAGTTCTTC
TRBV19	-	TRBD1	TRBJ1-5	CASSIGRTGTSNQPQHF	TGTGCCAGTAGTATAGGACGGACAGGGACGAGCAATCAGCCCCAGCATTTT
TRBV6-5	-	-	TRBJ1-1	CASHRVMNTEAFF	TGTGCCAGCCACAGGGTAATGAACACTGAAGCTTTCTTT
TRBV5-1	-	TRBD1	TRBJ1-5	CASSSGTGADQPQHF	TGCGCCAGCAGCTCCGGGACAGGGGCAGATCAGCCCCAGCATTTT
TRBV7-7	-	-	TRBJ1-3	CASSSSSGNTIYF	TGTGCCAGCAGCTCGTCCTCTGGAAACACCATATATTTT
TRBV30	-	TRBD2	TRBJ2-1	CAWSPQAGGLNEQFF	TGTGCCTGGAGTCCCCAGGCGGGAGGACTTAATGAGCAGTTCTTC
TRBV4-3	-	TRBD1	TRBJ2-7	CASSQQGARTLTYEQYF	TGCGCCAGCAGCCAACAGGGGGCTAGAACCTTAACCTACGAGCAGTACTTC
TRBV9	few	TRBD2	TRBJ2-7	CASSGAGVGYEQYF	TGTGCCAGCAGCGGAGCGGGAGTTGGCTACGAGCAGTACTTC
TRBV6-5	-	-	TRBJ2-7	CASSQSDRTYEQYF	TGTGCCAGCAGTCAGTCGGACAGAACCTACGAGCAGTACTTC
TRBV28	-	-	TRBJ1-2	CASFGSSYGYTF	TGTGCCAGTTTTGGGTCCAGCTATGGCTACACCTTC
TRBV28	-	-	TRBJ1-1	CASNLATDMNTEAFF	TGTGCCAGCAACCTGGCCACAGACATGAACACTGAAGCTTTCTTT
TRBV28	once	-	TRBJ1-1	CASSLQNTEAFF	TGTGCCAGCAGTTTACAGAACACTGAAGCTTTCTTT
TRBV6-6	-	TRBD1	TRBJ2-1	CASSRQPGQLSYNEQFF	TGTGCCAGCAGTCGCCAGCCGGGACAGCTCTCCTACAATGAGCAGTTCTTC
TRBV9	-	TRBD1	TRBJ1-2	CASSIGQGGGYGYTF	TGTGCCAGCAGCATCGGACAGGGTGGTGGGTATGGCTACACCTTC
TRBV7-2	once	TRBD2	TRBJ2-3	CASSPGASGRGTQYF	TGTGCCAGCAGCCCAGGGGCTAGCGGGAGAGGTACGCAGTATTTT
TRBV28	few	-	TRBJ1-2	CASSQNYGYTF	TGTGCCAGCAGTCAAAACTATGGCTACACCTTC
TRBV29-1	-	-	TRBJ1-1	CSVRGVGTEAFF	TGCAGCGTTCGGGGGGTGGGCACTGAAGCTTTCTTT
TRBV12-5	few	-	TRBJ2-2	CASGFDTGELFF	TGTGCTAGTGGTTTTGATACCGGGGAGCTGTTTTTT
TRBV10-1	few	TRBD2	TRBJ2-2	CASSESGVRDTGELFF	TGCGCCAGCAGTGAAAGCGGGGTTCGGGACACCGGGGAGCTGTTTTTT